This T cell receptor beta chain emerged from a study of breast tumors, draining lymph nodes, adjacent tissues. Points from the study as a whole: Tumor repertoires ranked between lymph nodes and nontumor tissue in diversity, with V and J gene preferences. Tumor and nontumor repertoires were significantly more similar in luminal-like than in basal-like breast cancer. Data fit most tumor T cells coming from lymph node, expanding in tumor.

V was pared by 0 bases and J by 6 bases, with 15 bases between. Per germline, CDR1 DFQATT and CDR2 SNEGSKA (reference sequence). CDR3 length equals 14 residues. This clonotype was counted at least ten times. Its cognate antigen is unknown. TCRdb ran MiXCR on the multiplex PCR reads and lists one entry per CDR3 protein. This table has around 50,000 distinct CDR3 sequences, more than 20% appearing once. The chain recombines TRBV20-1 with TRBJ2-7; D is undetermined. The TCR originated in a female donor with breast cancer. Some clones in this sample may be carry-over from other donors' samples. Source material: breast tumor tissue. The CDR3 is CSARDPSDIPEQYF. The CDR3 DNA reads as TGCAGTGCTAGAGATCCCAGCGATATCCCCGAGCAGTACTTC.